This TCR beta chain was observed in a study of cytomegalovirus exposure and HLA in healthy donors. General study results and limits: Subsequent analysis showed first-cohort TCR clusters tending to co-occur in around 110 validation repertoires. Reports credit the classifier with highly specific, highly sensitive diagnosis of cytomegalovirus status.

While the first cohort had hundreds of subjects, the donors belonged to the separate validation cohort of about 120 subjects. As to this clone: Its matching antigen is unknown.

TCRdb's table, derived via immunoSEQ multiplex PCR, lists solely in-frame clones and lacks some. Here the sample spans 150,000 or so clones, over 80% being singletons. CDR3 size: 11 residues. The germline CDR1 and CDR2 sequences are SGDLS and YYNGEE. The V end lost 1 base, the J end lost 8 bases, and 4 bases lay between the germline ends. The source of this sequence is a man younger than 45 in good health and CMV-seropositive. Sequencing used PBMCs. The chain recombines TRBV9 with TRBJ2-1; D not resolved. CDR3 sequence reads: CASSVSDEQFF. The CDR3 DNA reads TGTGCCAGCAGCGTATCCGATGAGCAGTTCTTC.